This TCR beta chain was found in a study of blood T cell repertoires in COVID-19. Looking at the study overall: In each case, the material was cDNA or gDNA derived from T cells, B-cell-depleted T cells, or PBMCs.

The CDR3 consists of 20 residues. Germline CDR1 and CDR2: LNHDA and SQIVND (reference sequence). V shed 4 bases and J 0 bases; nucleotides not matched to a gene: 18. In the authors' methods: From reference gene primer amplification, estimates of nucleated cell counts were derived. Assay: immunoSEQ multiplex PCR; the TCRdb copy retains only in-frame clones and omits some. The V and J calls and clone size come from that table; D and trimming were worked out from the DNA. The data show approximately 35,000 clones, nearly 80% seen once. This receptor was taken from a man at least 80 years old with acute or convalescent COVID-19. Sample: peripheral blood. The rearrangement uses TRBV19 and TRBJ1-5, with 7 bases matching TRBD1. The CDR3 nucleotides are TGTGCCAGTAGTACAGCTCATCACCGTGGGACAGAGTATAGCAATCAGCCCCAGCATTTT. The encoded protein is CASSTAHHRGTEYSNQPQHF.